Listed below are T cell receptor beta chains from one sample, sequenced in a study of T-cell memory formation after mild COVID-19. Each CDR3 protein gets one entry after TCRdb re-called the 5' RACE reads with MiXCR. The sample comprises 240,000 or so distinct CDR3 sequences, around a tenth of which are singletons, and 22% rests with the top ten. Sequenced input: PBMCs or a T cell subset sorted from them (not recorded which). Receptor source: a man aged 18 to 30 who had mild COVID-19 (a few samples of this study predate the infection). Cell type and time point are not known. Both conserved end residues are part of each CDR3. Fields, in order: J gene, clone size, D gene, V gene, CDR3 DNA, CDR3 protein. The D gene is left open where the match is weak. Clone size is shown for a subset of rows, as once, few, many or a class of expanded clone.

TRBJ2-3	few	TRBD1	TRBV6-2/TRBV6-3	TGTGCCAGCAGTTACTCTCCCGGGACAGGGTCCACAGATACGCAGTATTTT	CASSYSPGTGSTDTQYF
TRBJ1-2	many	-	TRBV7-9	TGTGCCATAGACGATGGCTACACCTTC	CAIDDGYTF
TRBJ2-7	-	-	TRBV6-2/TRBV6-3	TGTGCCAGCAGTTACCTGCCACTAGCTGGGGTAGGGGAGCAGTACTTC	CASSYLPLAGVGEQYF
TRBJ1-2	-	-	TRBV7-2	TGTGCCAGCAGCTTAGTAGGCGGGTTTATGGGCTATGGCTACACCTTC	CASSLVGGFMGYGYTF
TRBJ2-3	-	-	TRBV27	TGTGCCAGCAGGGAGTCCGGGCCAAGGCACTATACGCAGTATTTT	CASRESGPRHYTQYF
TRBJ1-1	-	TRBD1	TRBV7-9	TGTGCCAGCAGCTATGCGGGACAGGGGGCTGCGGACACTGAAGCTTTCTTT	CASSYAGQGAADTEAFF
TRBJ1-2	few	-	TRBV12-3/TRBV12-4	TGTGCCAGCAGTTTGATGGGAAAAGGAGGCTACACCTTC	CASSLMGKGGYTF
TRBJ2-5	few	TRBD2	TRBV7-2	TGTGCCAGCAGCTTCCCCCCGGGGGGGGACCAAGAGACCCAGTACTTC	CASSFPPGGDQETQYF
TRBJ2-4	few	-	TRBV20-1	TGCAGTGCTAGCCCTATGCTGGGAAACATTCAGTACTTC	CSASPMLGNIQYF
TRBJ2-5	few	-	TRBV12-3/TRBV12-4	TGTGCCAGCAGTTTAATCGGTCCATCGGCGACCCAGTACTTC	CASSLIGPSATQYF
TRBJ1-1	-	-	TRBV28	TGTGCCAGCAGTTTAAGAACAGGTTGGAACACTGAAGCTTTCTTT	CASSLRTGWNTEAFF
TRBJ2-7	-	-	TRBV29-1	TGCAGCGTTGAGGAGAGCAACCTGGAGCAGTACTTC	CSVEESNLEQYF
TRBJ2-1	-	TRBD1	TRBV5-1	TGCGCCAGCAGTGCCACAACCGGGACAGCTTACAATGAGCAGTTCTTC	CASSATTGTAYNEQFF
TRBJ2-2	-	TRBD1	TRBV5-1	TGCGCCAGCACCGGACAGGGAGACACCGGGGAGCTGTTTTTT	CASTGQGDTGELFF
TRBJ1-5	few	-	TRBV27	TGTGCCAGCAGTCCCGGGGGGGGGGTCGGTCAGCCCCAGCATTTT	CASSPGGGVGQPQHF
TRBJ1-3	-	-	TRBV12-3/TRBV12-4	TGTGCCAGCAGACCGGGCTACTCTGGAAACACCATATATTTT	CASRPGYSGNTIYF
TRBJ1-6	-	-	TRBV20-1	TGCAGTGCTAGACCCCTCGGGGTGAATAATAATTCACCCCTCCACTTT	CSARPLGVNNNSPLHF
TRBJ2-6	few	-	TRBV7-2	TGTGCCAGCAGCTTAGCCCGCCCAGGGTATGGGGCCAACGTCCTGACTTTC	CASSLARPGYGANVLTF
TRBJ2-5	-	-	TRBV7-9	TGTGCCAGCACCTCAGGGCGGCTCTTAGGGACCCAGTACTTC	CASTSGRLLGTQYF
TRBJ2-2	many	-	TRBV2	TGTGCCAGCACCAGCAGTAGGTTGAACACCGGGGAGCTGTTTTTT	CASTSSRLNTGELFF
TRBJ1-2	few	-	TRBV28	TGTGCCAGCAGTTGGGTCGACTATGGCTACACCTTC	CASSWVDYGYTF
TRBJ2-2	many	-	TRBV7-2	TGTGCCAGCACCAGGGACGTCGCGAACACCGGGGAGCTGTTTTTT	CASTRDVANTGELFF
TRBJ2-7	few	TRBD2	TRBV5-4	TGTGCCAGCAGCTCGGGACTAGTGGACTCCTACGAGCAGTACTTC	CASSSGLVDSYEQYF
TRBJ1-2	few	-	TRBV20-1	TGCAGTGCAGCCCCCACACAGGAAATAAGCTATGGCTACACCTTC	CSAAPTQEISYGYTF
TRBJ2-3	-	-	TRBV5-1	TGCGCCAGCAGCATACTACGTGGTAGCACAGATACGCAGTATTTT	CASSILRGSTDTQYF
TRBJ1-1	-	-	TRBV28	TGTGCCAGCAGCCCCTCGACGAGAAGCGGCACTGAAGCTTTCTTT	CASSPSTRSGTEAFF
TRBJ2-7	-	-	TRBV11-2	TGTGCCAGCAGCTTAGGTTTCAGCTCCTACGAGCAGTACTTC	CASSLGFSSYEQYF
TRBJ1-3	-	-	TRBV4-2	TGTGCCAGCAGCGCAAGATATCCCAGTACACCTGGAAACACCATATATTTT	CASSARYPSTPGNTIYF
TRBJ1-4	few	-	TRBV7-9	TGTGCCAGCAGCCTCGGACTGGCAACTAATGAAAAACTGTTTTTT	CASSLGLATNEKLFF
TRBJ1-6	-	-	TRBV27	TGTGCCAGCAGCCCCAAACAGGGTTCACCCCTCCACTTT	CASSPKQGSPLHF
TRBJ2-5	few	-	TRBV4-1	TGCGCCAGCAGCCAAGCAGGGGGGAAAGAGACCCAGTACTTC	CASSQAGGKETQYF
TRBJ1-2	few	-	TRBV20-1	TGCAGTGCTAGAGATTACAGGGTCTATGGCTACACCTTC	CSARDYRVYGYTF
TRBJ2-5	few	TRBD2	TRBV4-2	TGTGCCAGCAGCCAAGAGTCTACTAGCGGGCGTCAGGCCCAGTACTTC	CASSQESTSGRQAQYF
TRBJ2-1	-	-	TRBV5-1	TGCGCCAGCAGGCCCCATCGTAACAATGAGCAGTTCTTC	CASRPHRNNEQFF
TRBJ2-1	few	TRBD1	TRBV4-1	TGCGCCAGCAGCGACAGGGGGGCCAATGAGCAGTTCTTC	CASSDRGANEQFF
TRBJ2-3	few	TRBD2	TRBV5-1	TGCGCCAGCGGACTAGCGGGGATTGTAACAGATACGCAGTATTTT	CASGLAGIVTDTQYF
TRBJ1-5	few	TRBD1	TRBV5-1	TGCGCCAGCAGCCCCGAGGGACAGAATCAGCCCCAGCATTTT	CASSPEGQNQPQHF
TRBJ1-6	-	-	TRBV12-3/TRBV12-4	TGTGCCAGCAGTCGGCCCCCCCATTCACCCCTCCACTTT	CASSRPPHSPLHF
TRBJ2-1	few	-	TRBV5-5	TGTGCCAGCAGCTTGGTGTCTTTAGGGGACAACAATGAGCAGTTCTTC	CASSLVSLGDNNEQFF
TRBJ2-3	-	TRBD2	TRBV5-1	TGCGCCAGCAGATCAGGTCTAGCGGGGGACGTAGATACGCAGTATTTT	CASRSGLAGDVDTQYF